The 2 T cell receptor beta chains reported below all come from one sample, sequenced in a study of T-cell memory formation after mild COVID-19. TCRdb reprocessed the 5' RACE reads via MiXCR and lists one record per CDR3 protein. Of around 530,000 distinct CDR3 sequences in the sample, 20% to 25% are singletons; the top ten hold 7.5% to 9.5%. The sample taken for sequencing was PBMCs or a T cell subset sorted from them (not recorded which). The receptor set was obtained from an adult woman who had mild COVID-19 (a few samples of this study predate the infection). Cell type and time point are not known.

This clonotype appeared a few times. The V and J genes are TRBV24-1 and TRBJ1-1; no reliable D call. The CDR3 contains 11 residues. Trimming removed 9 bases at V and 3 bases at J, with 7 bases between. Germline V gives CDR1 KGHDR, CDR2 SFDVKD. The CDR3 is CATAPYTEAFF. The DNA for the CDR3 is TGTGCCACCGCCCCCTACACTGAAGCTTTCTTT.

This clonotype appeared a few times. The junction shows a germline mismatch at one end, possibly a read error. The V gene is TRBV12-3 or TRBV12-4, the J gene TRBJ2-1, with unresolved D. This CDR3 is built from 15 residues. The DNA of the CDR3 is TGTGCCAGCAGTTTAGCCCTAGGGTCCTTCAATGAGCAGTTCTTC. Residues: CASSLALGSFNEQFF.